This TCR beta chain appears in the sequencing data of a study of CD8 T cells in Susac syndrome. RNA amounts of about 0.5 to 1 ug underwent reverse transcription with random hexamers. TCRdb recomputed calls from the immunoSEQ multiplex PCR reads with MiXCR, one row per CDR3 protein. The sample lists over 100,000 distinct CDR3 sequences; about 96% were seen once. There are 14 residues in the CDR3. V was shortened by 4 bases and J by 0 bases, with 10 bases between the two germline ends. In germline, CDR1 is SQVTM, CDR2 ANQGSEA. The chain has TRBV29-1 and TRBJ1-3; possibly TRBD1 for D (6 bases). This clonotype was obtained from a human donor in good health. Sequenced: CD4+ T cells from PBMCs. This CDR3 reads CSVVKDSSGNTIYF. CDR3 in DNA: TGCAGCGTTGTGAAGGACAGCTCTGGAAACACCATATATTTT.